A single T cell receptor beta chain is shown here with its context. Its antigen is still unknown. This table comes from immunoSEQ multiplex PCR, and its TCRdb copy is limited to in-frame clones, with some not included. The data hold 170,000 or so clones, with about nine tenths observed a single time. The data derive from a study of T cell responses to AZD1222 COVID-19 vaccine. Study observations and caveats: The study sampled repertoires only after the peak T cell response. Spike-specific TCR repertoires showed rising breadth and depth after two AZD1222 doses. CD4 TCRs linked to vaccination spanned spike, dominating at 160-218 and 743-854. Clonal diversity was possibly underestimated; the donors were predominantly white British and more often female.

This material consisted of peripheral blood, taken on day 0 of AZD1222 vaccination. The sequence was obtained from an adult in good health.

The CDR3 region has the DNA TGTGCCAGCTCCCGTACAGGGAAGGGCTACACCTTC. The encoded protein is CASSRTGKGYTF. The rearrangement joins TRBV18 to TRBJ1-2, with D possibly TRBD1 on 6 matching bases. CDR1 and CDR2 (germline): KGHSH, LQKENI. This CDR3 is 12 amino acids long. With 6 bases removed from V and 8 bases from J, the gap between germline ends came to 13 bases. Full variable domain (remainder filled in from reference TRBV18 and TRBJ1-2): NAGVMQNPRHLVRRRGQEARLRCSPMKGHSHVYWYRQLPEEGLKFMVYLQKENIIDESGMPKERFSAEFPKEGPSILRIQQVVRGDSAAYFCASSRTGKGYTFGSGTRLTVV.